This T cell receptor beta chain came from a study of T-cell memory formation after mild COVID-19. V gave up 6 bases and J gave up 8 bases, with 11 bases separating them. The CDR3 loop spans 12 amino acids. Germline lookup yields CDR1 MNHEY and CDR2 SVGEGT. Points from the study as a whole: Day 15 to 85 contractors were CD4/CD8 balanced; later expanders leaned CD4+. Detection of some responders pre-infection suggested pre-existing cross-reactive memory T cells participated.

cDNA libraries for TCR alpha and TCR beta, carrying sample barcodes and UMIs, came from 5'RACE with constant-segment primers. Each CDR3 protein is one row after TCRdb ran MiXCR on the 5' RACE reads. The profile shows 360,000 or so distinct CDR3 sequences, 25% to 30% of them singletons. As for this clonotype: Its antigen is as yet unknown.

Sequenced: PBMCs or a T cell subset sorted from them (not recorded which). The chain has TRBV6-2 or TRBV6-3 and TRBJ2-1, with D perhaps TRBD2 (6 bases). The receptor comes from an adult woman who had mild COVID-19 (a few samples of this study predate the infection). Cell type and time point are not known. The CDR3 protein is CASSGSSDEQFF. In DNA, the CDR3 is TGTGCCAGCAGCGGGAGTAGCGATGAGCAGTTCTTC.